The sequence of this T cell receptor (beta chain) was determined in a study of CD8+ T cells in alopecia areata. The overall study: Using the percentage of affected scalp area, treated patients' severity was scored.

This clone was detected a few times. Its antigen is still unknown. CDR1 SGHDT and CDR2 YYEEEE come from the germline V gene. The CDR3 spans 15 residues. Trimming took off 2 bases at V and 0 bases at J, with 9 bases between the two ends. Documented treatment: oral pan-JAK inhibitor, 5-10 mg twice daily. Overall study findings and caveats: Tofacitinib delivered significant drops in scalp clonality and in expanded CD8+ clones among the top 100. Alphabeta T cells residing in normal skin are also sequenced in scalp samples.

cDNA prepared by RNA extraction and subsequent reverse transcription served as the template for sequencing. Using immunoSEQ multiplex PCR, the repertoire was profiled, and TCRdb retains in-frame clones only, with some absent. The sample has around 100,000 clones, about three fifths seen once. The clonotype originates from a human donor with alopecia areata. The V and J genes are TRBV5-6 and TRBJ1-5; a possible D gene is TRBD1 (6 bases). This specimen consisted of CD8+ T cells sorted from blood, obtained at week 24, from a patient treated with tofacitinib. CDR3 protein: CASSFTGFSNQPQHF. CDR3 coding DNA: TGTGCCAGCAGCTTCACAGGGTTTAGCAATCAGCCCCAGCATTTT.